This TCR beta chain was captured in a study of T cells in Graves' hyperthyroidism and ophthalmopathy. At the level of the study: Specimen type is peripheral blood, collected at initial diagnosis prior to any treatment. The study, taken as a whole, reports: A 13 V-J signature model discriminated ophthalmopathy versus stable hyperthyroidism. Blood also showed most of the thyroid clonotypes that were expanded above 0.001.

A word on this clonotype: Its cognate antigen is unknown.

This CDR3 comprises 14 residues. Trimming took off 3 bases at V and 4 bases at J, with 12 bases between the two ends. Germline V gene sequence: CDR1 SGHAT, CDR2 FQNNGV. Amplified TCR beta CDR3 regions derived from RNA transcripts. The primer set for the first-round RT-PCR of the TCR CDR3 was HTBI. In TCRdb, the multiplex PCR reads were re-called with MiXCR into one record per CDR3 protein. The table has approximately 330,000 distinct CDR3 sequences, roughly 18% seen once. Graves' hyperthyroidism qualified as stable when ophthalmopathy did not progress within 18 months. Sequenced sample: blood. The clonotype comes from a woman between 45 and 65 years old with Graves' hyperthyroidism. The chain employs TRBV11-2 and TRBJ1-2, with D unclear. CDR3 region: CASSLLGPLYGYTF. The DNA for the CDR3 is TGTGCCAGCAGCTTGTTAGGGCCCCTCTATGGCTACACCTTC.